The 20 T cell receptor beta chains below were found in one sample sequenced in a study of cytomegalovirus exposure and HLA in healthy donors. It was with 60 Vbeta and 13 Jbeta primers that the PCR ran. The data were produced by immunoSEQ multiplex PCR, yet TCRdb's version contains in-frame clones alone and is incomplete. This sample carries tens of thousands of clones, approximately 85% of them seen once, and the ten largest clones take around 5.2%. Sequencing was done on a sample of PBMCs. These receptors were taken from a woman aged 18-29 years in good health and CMV-seropositive.

The V gene is TRBV28, the J gene TRBJ2-6; D gene uncertain. Germline V gene lookup returns CDR1 MDHEN and CDR2 SYDVKM. The germline V and J ends were trimmed by 7 bases and 0 bases, with 10 bases remaining between them. This CDR3 comprises 15 residues. The CDR3 DNA reads TGTGCCAGCACTGCAGGTTACTCTGGGGCCAACGTCCTGACTTTC. This encodes CASTAGYSGANVLTF.

The chain uses TRBV25-1 and TRBJ2-7; 10 positions match TRBD1. CDR3 length equals 14 residues. In germline, CDR1 is MGHDK, CDR2 SYGVNS. Trimming removed 5 bases from V and 7 bases from J; junction bases left unmatched: 8. Written as DNA, the CDR3 is TGTGCCAGCAGTTTAGGGACAGGGGACCTGGAGCAGTACTTC. Translating it yields CASSLGTGDLEQYF.

This chain links TRBV28 with TRBJ2-6; D is unresolved. Trimming left V 11 bases short and J 0 bases short, with 14 bases between. Germline V gives CDR1 MDHEN, CDR2 SYDVKM. The CDR3 is 15 residues long. CDR3 sequence: CASIPGPSGANVLTF. Written as DNA, the CDR3 is TGTGCCTCCATACCGGGTCCCTCTGGGGCCAACGTCCTGACTTTC.

The gene calls are TRBV9 and TRBJ1-1, with unresolved D. V was cut by 4 bases and J by 0 bases, with 13 bases left in between. Germline-derived CDR1 and CDR2 are SGDLS and YYNGEE. The CDR3 contains 15 residues. CDR3 DNA sequence: TGTGCCAGCAGCCTTACGTGGGCCATGAACACTGAAGCTTTCTTT. Its protein is CASSLTWAMNTEAFF.

The chain is built from TRBV7-8 and TRBJ1-4, with D maybe TRBD1 (5 bases). The CDR3 spans 13 residues. The germline gives CDR1 SGHVS, CDR2 FQNEAQ. Trimming stripped 6 bases from V and 3 bases from J, with 8 bases between. DNA for the CDR3: TGTGCCAGCAGACAGGCAGCTAATGAAAAACTGTTTTTT. Translation gives CASRQAANEKLFF.

This clone has a handful of counts. The rearrangement links TRBV6-6 to TRBJ2-3, with D possibly being TRBD2 (6 bases). The CDR3 has 14 amino acids. V shed 2 bases and J shed 4 bases, with 10 bases lying between them. Germline V gives CDR1 MNHNY, CDR2 SVGAGI (reference sequence). CDR3 region: CASSYGGWSDTQYF. For the CDR3, the DNA is TGTGCCAGCAGTTACGGGGGGTGGTCAGATACGCAGTATTTT.

The chain carries TRBV27 and TRBJ2-7, with 8 bases aligning to TRBD1. Germline CDR1 is MNHEY and CDR2 is SMNVEV (reference sequence). The CDR3 is 16 amino acids. The V and J ends lost 2 bases and 2 bases, in that order; junction bases with no gene match: 8. The CDR3: CASSLRQQGGPYEQYF. CDR3 sequence (DNA): TGTGCCAGCAGTTTAAGACAACAGGGGGGTCCCTACGAGCAGTACTTC.

The table lists this clone with a count of one. V and J are TRBV2 and TRBJ2-3; 7 nucleotides match TRBD2. V dropped 8 bases and J dropped 0; count of bases not matched to a gene: 5. Germline V CDR1 and CDR2: SNHLY, FYNNEI. The CDR3 runs to 14 residues. This CDR3 reads CASELAQSTDTQYF. In DNA form, the CDR3 reads TGTGCCAGCGAACTAGCGCAGAGCACAGATACGCAGTATTTT.

The chain couples TRBV29-1 to TRBJ2-7; D uncertain. V dropped 1 base and J dropped 3 bases, with 7 bases sitting between them. Germline values: CDR1 SQVTM, CDR2 ANQGSEA. This CDR3 comprises 12 residues. CDR3 sequence reads: CSVEVGLYEQYF. The CDR3 DNA follows: TGCAGCGTTGAAGTTGGCCTCTACGAGCAGTACTTC.

This chain joins TRBV10-2 and TRBJ2-5; D is uncertain. Between the trimmed V and J ends, which lost 2 bases and 5 bases, there was a span of 9 bases. The CDR3 sequence is 13 residues long. Germline assignment: CDR1 WSHSY and CDR2 SAAADI. In DNA, the CDR3 is TGCGCCAGCAGTGAGGGTTGGGCGGAGACCCAGTACTTC. This sequence encodes CASSEGWAETQYF.

This chain links TRBV6-6 with TRBJ1-1, with TRBD1 matching over 7 bases. The junction had 6 bases not matched to a gene; V was cut back by 6 bases and J by 8 bases. Germline V gene data show CDR1 as MNHNY and CDR2 as SVGAGI (reference sequence). This CDR3 is built from 12 residues. The DNA for the CDR3 is TGTGCCAGCAGAGGACAGGTGGGGGAAGCTTTCTTT. Protein sequence: CASRGQVGEAFF.

The chain is built from TRBV9 and TRBJ2-2, with D possibly matching TRBD1 (6 bases). Deletions cut 2 bases from V and 3 bases from J, with 17 bases between. Germline CDR1 and CDR2: SGDLS and YYNGEE. The CDR3 contains 17 residues. This chain's CDR3 is CASSVYWGRGDTGELFF. In DNA, the CDR3 is TGTGCCAGCAGCGTTTATTGGGGGCGCGGAGACACCGGGGAGCTGTTTTTT.

This clone was picked up a small number of times. The rearrangement links TRBV5-6 to TRBJ1-1; D is unclear. V was pared by 2 bases and J by 6 bases, with 5 bases between. Germline assignment: CDR1 SGHDT and CDR2 YYEEEE. The length of the CDR3 is 11 residues. For the CDR3, the DNA is TGTGCCAGCAGCTTACAGTCTGAAGCTTTCTTT. It encodes CASSLQSEAFF.

The genes are TRBV7-2 and TRBJ2-6; 7 nucleotides match TRBD1. Germline CDR1 reads SGHTA; CDR2 reads FQGNSA. The junction had 1 base not matched to a gene; V was cut back by 3 bases and J by 2 bases. The CDR3 has 15 amino acids. CDR3 region: CASSFRGTGANVLTF. The CDR3 DNA follows: TGTGCCAGCAGCTTCAGGGGGACTGGGGCCAACGTCCTGACTTTC.

The chain has TRBV9 and TRBJ1-1; D is possibly TRBD1 (5 bases). This CDR3 region has 16 residues. Trimming removed 0 bases at V and 0 bases at J, with 12 bases between. CDR1 SGDLS and CDR2 YYNGEE come from the germline V gene. The CDR3 bases are TGTGCCAGCAGCGTAGTTGGGGGGAGGATGAACACTGAAGCTTTCTTT. It codes for CASSVVGGRMNTEAFF.

As for this clone: At one boundary the junction diverges from the germline segment, which might be a read error. Additional DNA sequences in this sample encode the identical CDR3. The chain employs TRBV23-1 and TRBJ2-3; tentative D call: TRBD2 (6 bases). TRBV23-1 is flagged as an ORF with uncertain function. The CDR3 extends over 14 amino acids. The CDR3 DNA is TGCGCGATACTTAGACTAGGCAGCACAGACACGCAGTATTTT. It encodes CAILRLGSTDTQYF.

This chain connects TRBV10-3 to TRBJ1-2, with 8 bases matching TRBD1. The CDR3 totals 14 residues. J lost 1 base, V lost 3 bases, and 1 base had no gene match. The germline V gene has CDR1 ENHRY and CDR2 SYGVKD. The CDR3 region is CAISDTGGNYGYTF. CDR3 coding DNA: TGTGCCATCAGTGATACAGGGGGTAACTATGGCTACACCTTC.

This clone was detected a few times. This rearrangement joins TRBV7-8 to TRBJ2-7, with 8 positions matching TRBD2. Trimming took 0 bases from V and 1 from J; bases not matched to a gene: 17. The CDR3 has 20 residues. Looked up from germline, CDR1 is SGHVS and CDR2 is FQNEAQ. The CDR3 loop reads CASSLARGAGGGHPSYEQYF. The CDR3 bases are TGTGCCAGCAGCTTAGCGCGAGGGGCCGGCGGGGGGCACCCTTCCTACGAGCAGTACTTC. The entire variable domain, with the rest obtained from reference TRBV7-8 and TRBJ2-7, is as follows: GAGVSQSPRYKVAKRGQDVALRCDPISGHVSLFWYQQALGQGPEFLTYFQNEAQLDKSGLPSDRFFAERPEGSVSTLKIQRTQQEDSAVYLCASSLARGAGGGHPSYEQYFGPGTRLTVT.

The count of this clone is one. The DNA of the CDR3 is TGCGCCAGCAGACTAGCGGGAGTGAATACCGGGGAGCTGTTTTTT. Amino acid sequence: CASRLAGVNTGELFF. V gene TRBV5-1 combines with J gene TRBJ2-2; TRBD2 agrees at 11 bases. The length of the CDR3 is 15 residues. After removal of 5 bases from V and 5 bases from J, the junction contained 5 bases not matched to a gene. CDR1 SGHRS and CDR2 YFSETQ come from the germline V gene.

The chain combines TRBV5-1 with TRBJ2-2; 8 nucleotides line up with TRBD1. CDR1 SGHRS and CDR2 YFSETQ come from the germline V gene. The CDR3 covers 15 residues. V dropped 4 bases and J dropped 5; count of bases not matched to a gene: 7. The CDR3 DNA follows: TGCGCCAGCAGCACCGGGACAGGACCGACCGGGGAGCTGTTTTTT. Its protein product is CASSTGTGPTGELFF.